Listed here are 20 T cell receptor beta chains from one sample, sequenced in a study of molecular identifiers for immune sequencing clone quantification. MiXCR, run by TCRdb on the PCR reads, gives a single entry per CDR3 protein. The repertoire consists of around 480,000 distinct CDR3 sequences, with about 25% occurring once and the leading ten covering over 0.6%. Sequenced sample: naive CD8+ T cells from blood, with Jurkat cell RNA spiked in. Stated subset: FACS-sorted CD8+CD4-CCR7+CD45RA+ naive T cells. Source of these receptors: a human donor in good health. Some libraries in this study had Jurkat cell RNA spiked in.

This clonotype was seen many times. The V gene is TRBV2, the J gene TRBJ1-5; D is undetermined. Germline lookup yields CDR1 SNHLY and CDR2 FYNNEI. V lost 3 bases and J lost 0, with 6 bases in between. The CDR3 has 14 amino acids. The chain's CDR3 is CASSDGNSNQPQHF. CDR3 nucleotides: TGTGCCAGCAGTGATGGAAATAGCAATCAGCCCCAGCATTTT.

The chain combines TRBV4-3 with TRBJ1-4, with D perhaps TRBD1 (6 bases). Looked up from germline, CDR1 is LGHNA and CDR2 is YSLEER. CDR3 length: 17 amino acids. The V end lost 0 bases, the J end lost 4 bases, and 15 bases lay between the germline ends. The CDR3 loop reads CASSQEGFGQINEKLFF. DNA of the CDR3: TGCGCCAGCAGCCAAGAGGGTTTTGGACAGATTAATGAAAAACTGTTTTTT.

This clonotype was picked up many times. V gene TRBV29-1 combines with J gene TRBJ1-2; 8 bases are a match to TRBD1. Germline CDR1 is SQVTM and CDR2 is ANQGSEA. V lost 6 bases, J lost 4 bases, and 10 bases stayed unmatched. The CDR3 covers 14 residues. DNA of the CDR3: TGCAGCGTAGTTGACAGGGGCGGCATCTATGGCTACACCTTC. This translates into CSVVDRGGIYGYTF.

Regarding this clonotype: Without the conserved terminal phenylalanine or tryptophan, this CDR3 likely stems from a read error. The V call is TRBV27, the J call TRBJ2-5, with D perhaps given as TRBD1 or TRBD2 (6 bases each). Germline CDR1 and CDR2: MNHEY and SMNVEV (reference sequence). CDR3 length: 18 residues. The V end lost 4 bases, the J end lost 0 bases, and 21 bases lay between the germline ends. The CDR3 spells CASSSLVGGWGYQETQYY. DNA of the CDR3: TGTGCCAGCAGTTCACTCGTGGGGGGCTGGGGGTACCAAGAGACCCAGTACTAC.

This clonotype was seen only a few times. The CDR3 is CASSLVTGGVYEQYF. Written as DNA, the CDR3 is TGTGCCAGCAGCTTAGTAACAGGGGGTGTCTACGAGCAGTACTTC. The gene calls are TRBV7-9 and TRBJ2-7; 8 nucleotides match TRBD1. The CDR3 contains 15 residues. V trimming: 1 base; J trimming: 3 bases; junction bases outside the gene matches: 5. The germline CDR1 and CDR2 sequences are SEHNR and FQNEAQ (reference sequence).

Comments on this clonotype: It may be a read error: a sequence one base away is much more abundant. The V and J genes are TRBV13 and TRBJ2-3; 13 bases are a match to TRBD2. Germline V CDR1 and CDR2: PRHDT, FYEKMQ (reference sequence). The length of the CDR3 is 16 residues. In nucleotides, the CDR3 is TGTGCCATCAGCTCTACTAGCGGGAGGGCCGCAGATACGCAGTATTTT. It yields the protein CAISSTSGRAADTQYF.

V is TRBV20-1 and J is TRBJ2-5, with D possibly called TRBD1 or TRBD2 (5 bases each). The CDR3 runs 16 residues. Germline CDR1 DFQATT, CDR2 SNEGSKA (reference sequence). V was trimmed by 5 bases and J by 5 bases, leaving 24 bases between them. The CDR3 bases are TGCAGTGCTGACTCACACCGGGTAGGGGAGTTCGAGACCCAGTACTTC. This sequence encodes CSADSHRVGEFETQYF.

With regard to this clonotype: A junction boundary mismatches the germline segment, possibly from a read error. The rearrangement joins TRBV20-1 to TRBJ2-7; D not certain. The CDR3 consists of 13 residues. Germline V gene sequence: CDR1 DFQATT, CDR2 SNEGSKA (reference sequence). CDR3 DNA sequence: TGCAGTGCTAGATCCGATTCCTCCTGCGAGCAGTACTTC. It is translated as CSARSDSSCEQYF.

About this clonotype itself: A single base separates this from a much larger clone, so it may be a read error. V gene TRBV19 combines with J gene TRBJ2-3, with TRBD2 identical over 7 bases. The CDR3 totals 16 residues. Germline loops: CDR1 LNHDA, CDR2 SQIVND (reference sequence). The CDR3 sequence: CASSPPWGGSTDMQYF. DNA of the CDR3: TGTGCCAGTAGTCCCCCTTGGGGGGGAAGCACAGATATGCAGTATTTT.

This clonotype appeared many times. The J gene is TRBJ2-6, the V gene TRBV4-3; no firm D call. The CDR3 sequence is 15 residues long. Trimming took off 1 base at V and 0 bases at J, with 4 bases between the two ends. The germline V gene has CDR1 LGHNA and CDR2 YSLEER. The CDR3 coding sequence is TGCGCCAGCAGCCAAGCGGTCTCTGGGGCCAACGTCCTGACTTTC. This codes for CASSQAVSGANVLTF.

The count of this clonotype is one. The chain couples TRBV20-1 to TRBJ1-3, with D tentatively TRBD1 (5 bases). This CDR3 has 16 amino acids. V lost 0 bases and J lost 1, with 13 bases in between. Germline-derived CDR1 and CDR2 are DFQATT and SNEGSKA (reference sequence). The CDR3 nucleotides are TGCAGTGCTAGAGATACGACGGGGCGATCTGGAAACACCATATATTTT. Translation gives CSARDTTGRSGNTIYF.

The chain uses TRBV20-1 and TRBJ2-5, with TRBD2 matching 7 bases. Germline values: CDR1 DFQATT, CDR2 SNEGSKA (reference sequence). With V trimmed by 2 bases and J by 0 bases, 6 bases remained unmatched. The CDR3 has 15 amino acids. The CDR3 here is CSARLAEAYQETQYF. The DNA of the CDR3 is TGCAGTGCTAGACTAGCGGAGGCGTACCAAGAGACCCAGTACTTC.

The table lists this clonotype with a few counts. The gene calls are TRBV6-2 or TRBV6-3 and TRBJ2-7, with D maybe TRBD2 (5 bases). Germline V gene sequence: CDR1 MNHEY, CDR2 SVGEGT. The V and J ends lost 7 bases and 5 bases respectively, with 18 bases between them. There are 14 residues in the CDR3. CDR3 DNA: TGTGCCAGCACCCAAATCGAGGGTAGAAACGAGCAGTACTTC. This codes for CASTQIEGRNEQYF.

Concerning this clonotype: A much larger clonotype is one base distant, so this may be a read error. Here the CDR3 omits its conserved ending phenylalanine or tryptophan, so a read error is the likely source. The V call is TRBV5-1, the J call TRBJ2-7; D is perhaps TRBD2 (6 bases). The CDR3 extends over 14 amino acids. V lost 4 bases to trimming and J lost 2 bases, with 13 bases between them. The germline V gene has CDR1 SGHRS and CDR2 YFSETQ. The CDR3 region has the DNA TGCGCCAGCAGCGGCGGGGACCGAACCTACGAGCAGTACTCC. This gives the protein CASSGGDRTYEQYS.

The V and J genes are TRBV7-2 and TRBJ2-5; D unclear. Per the germline V gene, CDR1 is SGHTA and CDR2 is FQGNSA. Trimming took 7 bases from V and 5 from J, leaving 20 bases between them. The CDR3 runs 15 residues. The DNA of the CDR3 is TGTGCCAGCAACCCCCTGGCGGAAGGGCATGAGACCCAGTACTTC. Its protein is CASNPLAEGHETQYF.

In its sample, this clonotype was seen many times. The chain is built from TRBV30 and TRBJ2-3, with D maybe TRBD2 (5 bases). Germline V CDR1 and CDR2: GTSNPN, SVGIG (reference sequence). The CDR3 covers 13 residues. Trimming removed 8 bases from V and 0 bases from J, with 12 bases in between. This CDR3 reads CAGGADSTDTQYF. Written as DNA, the CDR3 is TGTGCCGGAGGAGCGGATAGCACAGATACGCAGTATTTT.

This clonotype has a handful of counts. This chain joins TRBV9 and TRBJ2-2; 7 bases map to TRBD2. The CDR3 contains 17 residues. Germline CDR1 and CDR2: SGDLS and YYNGEE. V was pared by 3 bases and J by 1 base, with 9 bases of the junction left unmatched. The CDR3 loop is CASSGALTSQNTGELFF. Here the CDR3 DNA reads TGTGCCAGCAGCGGCGCCCTGACTAGCCAGAACACCGGGGAGCTGTTTTTT.

This rearrangement joins TRBV12-3 or TRBV12-4 to TRBJ1-2; D is unresolved. The V end was cut by 4 bases, the J end by 4 bases, with 16 bases between. The CDR3 consists of 15 residues. CDR3: CASSSSVLEVYGYTF. The CDR3 region has the DNA TGTGCCAGCAGTTCCTCAGTTCTCGAGGTCTATGGCTACACCTTC.

Concerning this clonotype itself: This clone may be a read error of a much larger clone one base away. The rearrangement uses TRBV7-9 and TRBJ1-1; TRBD1 might be the D (6 bases). Per germline, CDR1 SEHNR and CDR2 FQNEAQ (reference sequence). This CDR3 has 14 residues. Trimming stripped 5 bases from V and 6 bases from J, with 16 bases between. The CDR3 sequence is CASSPVAGGPEAFF. CDR3 bases: TGTGCCAGCAGCCCCGTCGCGGGGGGCCCTGAAGCTTTCTTT.

This clonotype was seen a few times. This sequence joins TRBV18 and TRBJ2-7, with D perhaps matching TRBD1 (6 bases). In germline, CDR1 is KGHSH, CDR2 LQKENI. This CDR3 contains 13 residues. V was cut by 3 bases and J by 10 bases, with 16 bases left in between. The CDR3 here is CASSPSDSFLQYF. CDR3 bases: TGTGCCAGCTCACCTTCGGACAGTTTTCTTCAGTACTTC.